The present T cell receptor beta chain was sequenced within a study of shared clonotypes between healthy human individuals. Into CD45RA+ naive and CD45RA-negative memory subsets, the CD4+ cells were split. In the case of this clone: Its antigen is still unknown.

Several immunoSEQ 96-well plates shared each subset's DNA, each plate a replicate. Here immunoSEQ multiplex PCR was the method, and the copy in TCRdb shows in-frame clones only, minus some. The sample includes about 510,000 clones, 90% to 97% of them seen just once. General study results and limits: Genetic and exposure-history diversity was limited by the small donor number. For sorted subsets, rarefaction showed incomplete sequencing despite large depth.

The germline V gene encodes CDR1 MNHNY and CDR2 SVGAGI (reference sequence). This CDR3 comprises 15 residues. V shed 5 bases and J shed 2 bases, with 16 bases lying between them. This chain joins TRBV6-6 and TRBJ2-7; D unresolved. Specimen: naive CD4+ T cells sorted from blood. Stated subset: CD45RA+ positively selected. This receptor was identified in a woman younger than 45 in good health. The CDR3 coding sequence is TGTGCCAGCAGTGGGCAAGACAAGGCTACCTACGAGCAGTACTTC. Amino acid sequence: CASSGQDKATYEQYF.